This entry lists 30 T cell receptor beta chains sequenced from one sample in a study of shared clonotypes between healthy human individuals. Assay: immunoSEQ multiplex PCR; the TCRdb copy retains only in-frame clones and omits some. The sample carries 2.3 million or so clones, over 85% recorded once. The sequenced material came from naive CD4+ T cells from PBMCs. Subset specified: CD45RA+ positively selected. The receptors were sampled from a man aged 18 to 30 in good health. Some clones in this sample may be carry-over from other donors' samples.

This clone was seen more than once but under ten times. The chain joins TRBV7-3 to TRBJ1-2; D call uncertain. Trimming took off 1 base at V and 8 bases at J, with 20 bases between the two ends. This CDR3 is built from 16 residues. The germline V gene encodes CDR1 SGHTA and CDR2 FQGTGA. The CDR3 spells CASSLKSSGPGSGYTF. The CDR3, as DNA: TGTGCCAGCAGCTTAAAATCCTCTGGGCCGGGGTCGGGCTACACCTTC.

The CDR3 reads CASSFRSPGNTIYF. CDR3 DNA sequence: TGTGCCAGCAGCTTCCGGAGCCCCGGAAACACCATATATTTT. This chain joins TRBV5-4 and TRBJ1-3; D remains unclear. CDR3 length: 14 amino acids. Germline V lookup: CDR1 SGHNT, CDR2 YYREEE (reference sequence). V lost 2 bases and J 4 bases, leaving 10 bases between the germline ends.

Notes on this clone: This CDR3 is also generated by other DNA sequences in the sample. The genes are TRBV19 and TRBJ2-1; the D gene could be TRBD1 or TRBD2 (5 bases each). The length of the CDR3 is 14 residues. Between the trimmed V and J ends, which lost 3 bases and 4 bases, there was a span of 10 bases. The V gene's germline CDR1 is LNHDA and CDR2 SQIVND (reference sequence). CDR3 loop: CASSIPGPYNEQFF. Here the CDR3 DNA reads TGTGCCAGTAGTATCCCGGGGCCTTACAATGAGCAGTTCTTC.

Regarding this clone: Distinct nucleotide sequences in the sample also encode this CDR3. The genes are TRBV30 and TRBJ1-4; 9 positions agree with TRBD1. Germline V lookup: CDR1 GTSNPN, CDR2 SVGIG (reference sequence). The CDR3 has 14 amino acids. V was clipped by 3 bases and J by 8 bases; unmatched bases: 7. The CDR3 is CAWSLGQGLEKLFF. The CDR3 nucleotides read TGTGCCTGGAGCTTGGGACAGGGTTTGGAAAAACTGTTTTTT.

The chain joins TRBV6-1 to TRBJ2-4, with unresolved D. Per the germline V gene, CDR1 is MNHNS and CDR2 is SASEGT. This CDR3 region has 13 residues. V was pared by 4 bases and J by 9 bases, with 13 bases between. This CDR3 is CASSGRTTGIQYF. As DNA, the CDR3 is TGTGCCAGCAGTGGCCGGACGACCGGCATTCAGTACTTC.

This clone was observed a few times. The rearrangement links TRBV10-3 to TRBJ1-1; D unresolved. V was clipped by 10 bases and J by 0 bases, with 15 bases between them. This CDR3 spans 14 amino acids. CDR1 ENHRY and CDR2 SYGVKD come from the germline V gene. CDR3 DNA: TGTGCCACCAGATTACAGAGCATGAACACTGAAGCTTTCTTT. Protein sequence: CATRLQSMNTEAFF.

V is TRBV13 and J is TRBJ2-1; the D call may be TRBD1 or TRBD2 (6 bases each). Per the germline V gene, CDR1 is PRHDT and CDR2 is FYEKMQ (reference sequence). The CDR3 sequence is 14 residues long. V was trimmed by 4 bases and J by 6 bases, leaving 13 bases between them. The CDR3 DNA sequence: TGTGCCAGCAGCTCCTTCGGGGGCCCCAATGAGCAGTTCTTC. Translated: CASSSFGGPNEQFF.

V is TRBV9 and J is TRBJ2-1; D possibly corresponds to TRBD2 (6 bases). CDR1 and CDR2 (germline): SGDLS, YYNGEE. CDR3 length equals 15 residues. V lost 0 bases and J 8 bases, leaving 15 bases between the germline ends. In DNA form, the CDR3 reads TGTGCCAGCAGCGTAGCGCTAGCGTCCCTTCATGAGCAGTTCTTC. Amino acid sequence: CASSVALASLHEQFF.

The genes are TRBV7-2 and TRBJ2-7, with TRBD2 matching over 12 bases. Germline values: CDR1 SGHTA, CDR2 FQGNSA. The junction had 9 bases not matched to a gene; V was cut back by 5 bases and J by 7 bases. The CDR3 extends over 15 amino acids. CDR3 sequence (DNA): TGTGCCAGCAGCCCGCTAGCGGGAGGGCTGGGGGAGCAGTACTTC. Translating gives CASSPLAGGLGEQYF.

The rearrangement links TRBV2 to TRBJ1-2, with D hard to call. Germline V CDR1 and CDR2: SNHLY, FYNNEI. Trimming removed 8 bases from V and 5 bases from J, with 21 bases in between. The CDR3 covers 15 residues. For the CDR3, the DNA is TGTGCCAGCGGCGATCCCGCGCACGGAGGGTATGGCTACACCTTC. It codes for CASGDPAHGGYGYTF. The full variable domain, with the rest looked up from reference TRBV2 and TRBJ1-2, is EPEVTQTPSHQVTQMGQEVILRCVPISNHLYFYWYRQILGQKVEFLVSFYNNEISEKSEIFDDQFSVERPDGSNFTLKIRSTKLEDSAMYFCASGDPAHGGYGYTFGSGTRLTVV.

The chain joins TRBV5-1 to TRBJ2-7; TRBD2 is a possible D gene (6 bases). The CDR3 is made up of 15 amino acids. Looked up from germline, CDR1 is SGHRS and CDR2 is YFSETQ. Trimming pared 4 bases from V and 2 bases from J, leaving 16 bases between. This CDR3 reads CASSRGAGPAYEQYF. The CDR3 region has the DNA TGCGCCAGCAGCCGCGGGGCGGGACCCGCCTACGAGCAGTACTTC. Filled out from reference TRBV5-1 and TRBJ2-7, the complete variable domain reads KAGVTQTPRYLIKTRGQQVTLSCSPISGHRSVSWYQQTPGQGLQFLFEYFSETQRNKGNFPGRFSGRQFSNSRSEMNVSTLELGDSALYLCASSRGAGPAYEQYFGPGTRLTVT.

The rearrangement joins TRBV28 to TRBJ2-1, with D possibly TRBD2 on 5 matching bases. From germline, CDR1 is MDHEN and CDR2 SYDVKM. V was cut by 8 bases and J by 4 bases, with 15 bases left in between. This CDR3 is built from 14 residues. The CDR3 reads CASPGLPAYNEQFF. The CDR3 coding sequence is TGTGCCAGCCCCGGACTCCCCGCGTACAATGAGCAGTTCTTC.

This clone was picked up a small number of times. V usage is TRBV6-6 and J usage is TRBJ1-5, with 8 bases matching TRBD1. The CDR3 is 15 amino acids. Germline V gives CDR1 MNHNY, CDR2 SVGAGI (reference sequence). Trimming cost V 4 bases and J 2 bases; bases outside gene matches: 4. The CDR3 coding sequence is TGTGCCAGCAGTTCGTCGACAGGGGGCAATCAGCCCCAGCATTTT. Protein product: CASSSSTGGNQPQHF.

This chain connects TRBV28 to TRBJ2-7; TRBD1 matches 9 bases. The V segment lost 8 bases and the J segment 3 bases; nucleotides outside the gene matches: 11. CDR3 length: 15 residues. Germline V CDR1 and CDR2: MDHEN, SYDVKM. CDR3 sequence (DNA): TGTGCCAGCCTAACTAACCCGGGACAGGGCTACGAGCAGTACTTC. Amino acid sequence: CASLTNPGQGYEQYF.

The V call is TRBV9, the J call TRBJ2-3; no definite D call. Germline assignment: CDR1 SGDLS and CDR2 YYNGEE. V was trimmed by 0 bases and J by 6 bases, leaving 8 bases between them. The CDR3 contains 13 residues. Here the CDR3 reads CASSVATLDTQYF. CDR3 nucleotides: TGTGCCAGCAGCGTAGCGACCCTGGATACGCAGTATTTT. Filled out from reference TRBV9 and TRBJ2-3, the complete variable domain reads DSGVTQTPKHLITATGQRVTLRCSPRSGDLSVYWYQQSLDQGLQFLIQYYNGEERAKGNILERFSAQQFPDLHSELNLSSLELGDSALYFCASSVATLDTQYFGPGTRLTVL.

This clone is a singleton in its sample. Other DNA sequences within the sample encode an identical CDR3. The genes are TRBV7-3 and TRBJ2-7; the match to TRBD2 covers 9 bases. The CDR3 sequence is 15 residues long. After removal of 3 bases from V and 4 bases from J, the junction contained 7 bases not matched to a gene. Germline CDR1 and CDR2: SGHTA and FQGTGA. This CDR3 reads CASSLRAGGPYEQYF. The CDR3 bases are TGTGCCAGCAGCTTGAGGGCGGGAGGGCCTTACGAGCAGTACTTC.

This chain connects TRBV6-5 to TRBJ1-5; 9 bases map to TRBD1. J lost 11 bases, V lost 6 bases, and 14 bases had no gene match. Per the germline V gene, CDR1 is MNHEY and CDR2 is SVGAGI. The CDR3 loop spans 15 amino acids. The CDR3 DNA is TGTGCCAGCAGCCCCCTAGGGGACAGGGAGAGAGCCCAGCATTTT. It yields the protein CASSPLGDRERAQHF.

The V call is TRBV2, the J call TRBJ1-5; D is possibly TRBD1 (5 bases). The V gene's germline CDR1 is SNHLY and CDR2 FYNNEI. V was pared by 3 bases and J by 2 bases, with 8 bases between. This CDR3 has 14 amino acids. The CDR3 sequence: CASSDTGRNQPQHF. CDR3 nucleotide sequence: TGTGCCAGCAGTGACACAGGTCGCAATCAGCCCCAGCATTTT.

The CDR3 DNA sequence: TGTGCCAGCAGCCCCACCGGGACACCTTACAATGAGCAGTTCTTC. As protein: CASSPTGTPYNEQFF. V and J are TRBV7-9 and TRBJ2-1, with D tentatively TRBD1 (6 bases). This CDR3 spans 15 amino acids. Trimming cost V 5 bases and J 4 bases, with 15 bases left between them. Germline CDR1 and CDR2: SEHNR and FQNEAQ (reference sequence).

This sequence joins TRBV5-4 and TRBJ1-3; unclear D gene. The CDR3 runs to 15 residues. Trimming shortened V by 1 base and J by 3 bases, and 11 bases separated the two germline ends. CDR1 and CDR2 from the germline V gene are SGHNT and YYREEE (reference sequence). Here the CDR3 DNA reads TGTGCCAGCAGCTTGAGTGGTTACCGTGGAAACACCATATATTTT. It encodes CASSLSGYRGNTIYF.

The chain employs TRBV29-1 and TRBJ1-4; no reliable D call. Trimming took off 7 bases at V and 4 bases at J, with 16 bases between the two ends. From germline, CDR1 is SQVTM and CDR2 ANQGSEA. The CDR3 contains 14 residues. DNA for the CDR3: TGCAGCGCGAAAAGAGGGCAGTTTAATGAAAAACTGTTTTTT. Translation: CSAKRGQFNEKLFF.

The chain uses TRBV7-8 and TRBJ1-4, with TRBD1 matching over 7 bases. The V and J ends lost 5 bases and 7 bases, in that order; junction bases with no gene match: 7. The CDR3 covers 14 residues. Germline CDR1 is SGHVS and CDR2 is FQNEAQ. This CDR3 is CASSQRQGFEKLFF. CDR3 in DNA: TGTGCCAGCAGCCAGAGACAGGGATTTGAAAAACTGTTTTTT.

The chain employs TRBV9 and TRBJ1-4, with D tentatively TRBD1 (5 bases). The CDR3 contains 15 residues. Trimming cost V 3 bases and J 4 bases, with 13 bases left between them. Germline CDR1 and CDR2: SGDLS and YYNGEE. Here the CDR3 reads CASSEAGAFNEKLFF. The CDR3 region has the DNA TGTGCCAGCAGCGAGGCCGGGGCTTTTAATGAAAAACTGTTTTTT.

The gene calls are TRBV29-1 and TRBJ1-1, with D perhaps matching TRBD1 (5 bases). CDR3 length: 14 residues. From germline, CDR1 is SQVTM and CDR2 ANQGSEA. The ends were cut back, 3 bases at V and 3 bases at J, with 14 bases in the middle. The CDR3 is CSVDFGRGDTEAFF. CDR3 bases: TGCAGCGTTGATTTCGGCCGGGGGGACACTGAAGCTTTCTTT.

The genes are TRBV10-3 and TRBJ1-5; D perhaps matches TRBD1 (5 bases). Trimming took 3 bases from V and 4 from J, leaving 13 bases between them. The CDR3 extends over 15 amino acids. Per the germline V gene, CDR1 is ENHRY and CDR2 is SYGVKD. The CDR3 region is CAISDEGIANQPQHF. In nucleotides, the CDR3 is TGTGCCATCAGTGATGAGGGGATAGCAAATCAGCCCCAGCATTTT.

This clone was seen once. This chain uses TRBV27 with TRBJ1-5; a possible D gene is TRBD1 (5 bases). Germline-derived CDR1 and CDR2 are MNHEY and SMNVEV (reference sequence). V dropped 5 bases and J dropped 5 bases, with 19 bases sitting between them. The CDR3 length is 16 residues. The CDR3 reads CASSPQFGAGYQPQHF. CDR3 DNA sequence: TGTGCCAGCAGTCCCCAGTTTGGGGCAGGGTATCAGCCCCAGCATTTT.

V and J are TRBV11-2 and TRBJ2-7; D not certain. Germline CDR1 is SGHAT and CDR2 is FQNNGV. CDR3 size: 14 residues. Trimming left V 5 bases short and J 3 bases short, with 14 bases between. This CDR3 is CASSVLSSSYEQYF. The DNA for the CDR3 is TGTGCCAGCAGCGTACTATCGAGTAGCTACGAGCAGTACTTC.

This chain uses TRBV6-1 with TRBJ1-5; 8 nucleotides agree with TRBD1. Germline CDR1 MNHNS, CDR2 SASEGT. V lost 6 bases and J lost 1; bases outside the gene matches: 2. This CDR3 comprises 14 residues. In DNA, the CDR3 is TGTGCCAGCAGATACAGGGGGAGCAATCAGCCCCAGCATTTT. The encoded protein is CASRYRGSNQPQHF.

V usage is TRBV4-1 and J usage is TRBJ2-1, with 14 bases lining up with TRBD2. V was pared by 0 bases and J by 7 bases, with 5 bases of the junction left unmatched. The CDR3 contains 17 residues. Per germline, CDR1 MGHRA and CDR2 YSYEKL. This CDR3 is CASSQDQGLAGANEQFF. The CDR3 coding sequence is TGCGCCAGCAGCCAAGATCAGGGACTAGCGGGAGCGAATGAGCAGTTCTTC.

The rearrangement joins TRBV4-2 to TRBJ2-2; TRBD2 matches at 7 bases. Germline lookup yields CDR1 LGHNA and CDR2 YNFKEQ. V lost 0 bases to trimming and J lost 8 bases; unmatched junction nucleotides: 12. This CDR3 region has 17 residues. The CDR3 loop reads CASSQESTGGGRGELFF. The CDR3 DNA sequence: TGTGCCAGCAGCCAAGAGAGTACGGGAGGCGGGCGGGGGGAGCTGTTTTTT.